This T cell receptor (beta chain) stems from a study of monozygotic twins with inflammatory bowel disease. Study-wide findings and caveats: On the inverse Simpson index, IBD patients scored lower for TCRbeta diversity than healthy co-twins.

Each of the TCR libraries took about 3,500 ng of total RNA. Investigators made cDNA in eight separate reactions per sample. The UMIs contained a 6-nucleotide sample barcode. They were added by template switching during cDNA synthesis. TCRdb reanalyzed the 5' RACE reads and collapses them to one entry per CDR3 protein, without DNA. This sample's clone table lists approximately 400,000 distinct CDR3 sequences. The germline V gene encodes CDR1 MNHNS and CDR2 SASEGT. The CDR3 is made up of 15 amino acids. Of note for this clonotype: Its antigen is not identified.

Sequencing input: blood. The rearrangement links TRBV6-1 to TRBJ1-6; the D call of TRBD1 rests on TCRdb alone, since no DNA is present to check it. The TCR sequence derives from a human donor with ulcerative colitis or Crohn's disease, or a healthy co-twin of an affected twin (not recorded which). The CDR3: CASSRTGGNNSPLHF.